The T cell receptor (beta chain) described here comes from a study of blood T cells in healthy people across ages. Notes on this clonotype: Its cognate antigen is unknown. This may come from a read error, since a much larger clone is one base off.

Study-level findings and limits: Naive CD4+ cells and diversity were both higher in long-lived donors than in aged donors.

For the second PCR, which ran for about 7 to 11 cycles, a sample-barcoded 5' primer and a J-beta primer mix were used. TCRdb reanalysed the 5' RACE reads using MiXCR and keeps one entry per CDR3 protein. This sample has hundreds of thousands of distinct CDR3 sequences; under 35% occur once, and the top ten carry around a sixth. V shed 6 bases, J shed 9 bases, and the junction held 13 bases outside the gene matches. The germline CDR1 and CDR2 sequences are DFQATT and SNEGSKA (reference sequence). The CDR3 length is 13 residues. Sequencing input: blood. The sequence derives from a woman of 80 years or more in good health. The chain joins TRBV20-1 to TRBJ2-5, with TRBD1 matching 7 bases. This CDR3 is CSAPRQGQEAQYF. For the CDR3, the DNA is TGCAGTGCGCCCCGACAGGGTCAGGAGGCCCAGTACTTC.